This note documents a single T cell receptor (beta chain) sequence. Its antigen is unknown. Trimming removed 1 base from V and 8 bases from J; junction bases left unmatched: 4. The CDR3 length is 13 residues. CDR1 LGHNA and CDR2 YNFKEQ come from the germline V gene. PCR used 60 Vbeta primers and 13 Jbeta primers. Libraries were prepared by immunoSEQ multiplex PCR; TCRdb keeps only in-frame clonotypes and omits some of them. The sample contains approximately 100,000 clones, around 70% of which appear only once. This entry belongs to a study of cytomegalovirus exposure and HLA in healthy donors. Findings and limits, study-wide: TCR beta V segments were, for the most part, productive about 87% or about 30% of the time in an earlier analysis.

The V gene is TRBV4-2, the J gene TRBJ1-1; 7 bases are shared with TRBD1. Sequenced material: PBMCs. The sequence was obtained from a female donor in good health and CMV-seronegative. CDR3 nucleotide sequence: TGTGCCAGCAGCCAAGGTGTAGGGGGCGAAGCTTTCTTT. Translation gives CASSQGVGGEAFF.